This TCR beta chain was recorded in a study of shared clonotypes between healthy human individuals. The ends lost 3 bases at V and 8 bases at J; junction bases unmatched: 9. CDR3 size: 16 residues. Germline assignment: CDR1 SNHLY and CDR2 FYNNEI. Study-wide results and caveats: Measured sharing among donors was expected to vary with sequencing depth.

Recent vaccinations or acute infections were absent in the healthy HIV-negative adult donors. Concerning this clone itself: Its antigen is unknown.

Data came from immunoSEQ multiplex PCR; TCRdb stores just in-frame clones and leaves some out. The table includes some 2 million clones, 95% detected once. The sample was naive CD4+ T cells sorted from blood. This sample's subset: CD45RA+ positively selected. The J gene is TRBJ2-3, the V gene TRBV2, with TRBD2 matching over 12 bases. This sequence originates from a man younger than 30 in good health. The CDR3 DNA reads TGTGCCAGCAGTGAGAGGACTAGCGGGGCCGGGGGTACGCAGTATTTT. It encodes CASSERTSGAGGTQYF.